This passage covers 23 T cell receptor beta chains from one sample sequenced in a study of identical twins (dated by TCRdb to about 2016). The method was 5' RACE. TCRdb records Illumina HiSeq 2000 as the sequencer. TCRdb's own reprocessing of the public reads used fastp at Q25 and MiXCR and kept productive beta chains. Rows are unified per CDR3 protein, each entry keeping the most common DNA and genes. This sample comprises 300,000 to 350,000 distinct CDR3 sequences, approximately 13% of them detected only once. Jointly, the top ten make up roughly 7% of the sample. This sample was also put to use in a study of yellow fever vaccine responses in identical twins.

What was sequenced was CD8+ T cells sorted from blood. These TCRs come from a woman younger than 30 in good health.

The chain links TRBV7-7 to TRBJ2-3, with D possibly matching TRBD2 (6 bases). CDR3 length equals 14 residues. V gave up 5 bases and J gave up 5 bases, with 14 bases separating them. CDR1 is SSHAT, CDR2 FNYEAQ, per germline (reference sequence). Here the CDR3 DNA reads TGTGCCAGCAGCCCTCCGGGAGTGGGAGATACGCAGTATTTT. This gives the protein CASSPPGVGDTQYF. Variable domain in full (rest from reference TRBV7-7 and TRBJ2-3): GAGVSQSPRYKVTKRGQDVTLRCDPISSHATLYWYQQALGQGPEFLTYFNYEAQPDKSGLPSDRFSAERPEGSISTLTIQRTEQRDSAMYRCASSPPGVGDTQYFGPGTRLTVL.

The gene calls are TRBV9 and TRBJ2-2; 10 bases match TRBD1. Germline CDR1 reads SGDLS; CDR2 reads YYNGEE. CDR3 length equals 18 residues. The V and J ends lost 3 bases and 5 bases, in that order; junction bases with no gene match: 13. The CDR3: CASSDPGQGPGRTGELFF. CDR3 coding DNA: TGTGCCAGCAGCGATCCGGGACAGGGGCCCGGGAGGACCGGGGAGCTGTTTTTT.

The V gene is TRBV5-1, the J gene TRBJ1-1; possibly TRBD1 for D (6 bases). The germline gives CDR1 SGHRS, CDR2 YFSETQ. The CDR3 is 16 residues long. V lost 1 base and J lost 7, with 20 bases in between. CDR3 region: CASSLFSGAREDEAFF. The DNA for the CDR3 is TGCGCCAGCAGCTTGTTTTCAGGGGCGCGAGAGGATGAAGCTTTCTTT.

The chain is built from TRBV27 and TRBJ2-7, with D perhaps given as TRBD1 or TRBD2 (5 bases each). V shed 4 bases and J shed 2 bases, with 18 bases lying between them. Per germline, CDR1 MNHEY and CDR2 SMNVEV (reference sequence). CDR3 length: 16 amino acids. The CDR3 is CASSSTPGTGAYEQYF. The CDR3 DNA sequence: TGTGCCAGCAGTTCGACCCCCGGGACCGGAGCCTACGAGCAGTACTTC.

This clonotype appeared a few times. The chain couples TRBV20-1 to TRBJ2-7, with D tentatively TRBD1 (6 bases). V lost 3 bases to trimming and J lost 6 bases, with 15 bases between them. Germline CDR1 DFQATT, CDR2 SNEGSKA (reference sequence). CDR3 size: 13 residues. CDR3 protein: CSARNRVEGEQYV. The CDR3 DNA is TGCAGTGCTAGGAACAGGGTTGAGGGCGAGCAGTACGTC.

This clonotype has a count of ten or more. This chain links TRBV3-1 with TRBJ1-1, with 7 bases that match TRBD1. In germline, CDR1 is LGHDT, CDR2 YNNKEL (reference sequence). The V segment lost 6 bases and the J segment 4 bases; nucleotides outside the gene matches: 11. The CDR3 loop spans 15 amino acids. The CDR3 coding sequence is TGTGCCAGCAGACCTACTACAGGGGCGGGCACTGAAGCTTTCTTT. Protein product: CASRPTTGAGTEAFF.

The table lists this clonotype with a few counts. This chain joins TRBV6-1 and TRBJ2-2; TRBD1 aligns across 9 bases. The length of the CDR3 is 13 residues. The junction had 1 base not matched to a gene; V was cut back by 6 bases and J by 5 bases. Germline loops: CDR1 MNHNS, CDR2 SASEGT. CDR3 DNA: TGTGCCAGCAGACAGGGGGCGACCGGGGAGCTGTTTTTT. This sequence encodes CASRQGATGELFF.

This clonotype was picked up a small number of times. The CDR3, as DNA: TGTGCCAGCAGCCACACCGCGAAAAGCTCCTACAATGAGCAGTTCTTC. It is translated as CASSHTAKSSYNEQFF. V is TRBV7-3 and J is TRBJ2-1; D is uncertain. Trimming removed 5 bases from V and 0 bases from J, with 14 bases in between. The CDR3 runs 16 residues. Germline V lookup: CDR1 SGHTA, CDR2 FQGTGA.

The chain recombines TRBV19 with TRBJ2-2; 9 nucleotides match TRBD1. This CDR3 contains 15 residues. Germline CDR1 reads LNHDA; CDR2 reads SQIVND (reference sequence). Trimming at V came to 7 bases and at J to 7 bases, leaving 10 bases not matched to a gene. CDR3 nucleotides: TGTGCCAGTATTAAACGGGACAGGGATGGCGGGGAGCTGTTTTTT. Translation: CASIKRDRDGGELFF.

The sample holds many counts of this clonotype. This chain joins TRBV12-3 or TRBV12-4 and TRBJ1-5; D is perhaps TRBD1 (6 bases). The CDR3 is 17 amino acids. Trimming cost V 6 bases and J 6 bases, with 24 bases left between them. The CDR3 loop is CASSHTARQVVGQPQHF. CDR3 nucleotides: TGTGCCAGCAGCCACACCGCTAGACAGGTCGTTGGTCAGCCCCAGCATTTT.

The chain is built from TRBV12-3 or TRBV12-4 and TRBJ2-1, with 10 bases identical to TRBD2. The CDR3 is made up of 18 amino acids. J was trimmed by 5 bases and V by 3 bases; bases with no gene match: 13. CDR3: CASSFGLAGVGENNEQFF. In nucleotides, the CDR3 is TGTGCCAGCAGTTTTGGGCTAGCGGGAGTAGGTGAGAACAATGAGCAGTTCTTC.

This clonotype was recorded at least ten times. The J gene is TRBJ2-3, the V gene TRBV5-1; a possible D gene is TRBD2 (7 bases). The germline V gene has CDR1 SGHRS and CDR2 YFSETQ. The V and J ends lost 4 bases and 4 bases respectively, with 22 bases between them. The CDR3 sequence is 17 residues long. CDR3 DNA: TGCGCCAGCAGCACCATTGACACAGGGACTAAGGCAGATACGCAGTATTTT. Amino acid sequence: CASSTIDTGTKADTQYF.

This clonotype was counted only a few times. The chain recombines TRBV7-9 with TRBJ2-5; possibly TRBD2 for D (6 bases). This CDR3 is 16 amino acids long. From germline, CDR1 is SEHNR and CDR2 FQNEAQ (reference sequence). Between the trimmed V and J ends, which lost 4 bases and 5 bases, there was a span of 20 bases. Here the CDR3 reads CASSSGGVSVRETQYF. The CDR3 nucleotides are TGTGCCAGCAGCTCGGGCGGGGTCTCGGTTAGGGAGACCCAGTACTTC.

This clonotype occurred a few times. The CDR3 sequence is CASSYIAVTDTQYF. In DNA form, the CDR3 reads TGTGCCAGCAGTTACATCGCTGTCACAGATACGCAGTATTTT. The gene calls are TRBV6-5 and TRBJ2-3; D gene uncertain. This CDR3 has 14 residues. CDR1 is MNHEY, CDR2 SVGAGI, per germline. Trimming took off 2 bases at V and 2 bases at J, with 8 bases between the two ends.

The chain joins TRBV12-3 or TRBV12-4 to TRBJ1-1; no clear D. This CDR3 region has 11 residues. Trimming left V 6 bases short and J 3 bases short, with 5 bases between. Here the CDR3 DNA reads TGTGCCAGCAGGAGGGACACTGAAGCTTTCTTT. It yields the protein CASRRDTEAFF.

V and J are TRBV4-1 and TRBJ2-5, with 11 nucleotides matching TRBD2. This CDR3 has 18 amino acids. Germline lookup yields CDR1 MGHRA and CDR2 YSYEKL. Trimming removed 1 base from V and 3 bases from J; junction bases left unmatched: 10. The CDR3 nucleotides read TGCGCCAGCAGCCAAGCGAGGGGACTAGCGGTTCGCGAAGAGACCCAGTACTTC. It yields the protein CASSQARGLAVREETQYF.

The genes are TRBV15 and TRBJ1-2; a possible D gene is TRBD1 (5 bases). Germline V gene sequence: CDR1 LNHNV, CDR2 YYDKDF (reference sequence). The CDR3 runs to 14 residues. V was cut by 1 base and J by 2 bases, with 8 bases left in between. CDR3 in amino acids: CATSRGQLNYGYTF. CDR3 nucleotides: TGTGCCACCAGCAGAGGACAGCTAAACTATGGCTACACCTTC. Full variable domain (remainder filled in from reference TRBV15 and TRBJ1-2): DAMVIQNPRYQVTQFGKPVTLSCSQTLNHNVMYWYQQKSSQAPKLLFHYYDKDFNNEADTPDNFQSRRPNTSFCFLDIRSPGLGDTAMYLCATSRGQLNYGYTFGSGTRLTVV.

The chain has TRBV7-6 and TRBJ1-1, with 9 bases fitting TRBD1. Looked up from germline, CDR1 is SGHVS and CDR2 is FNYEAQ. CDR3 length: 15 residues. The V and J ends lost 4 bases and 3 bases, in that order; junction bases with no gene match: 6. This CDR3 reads CASSSWTGDDTEAFF. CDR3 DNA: TGTGCCAGCAGCTCCTGGACAGGGGATGACACTGAAGCTTTCTTT.

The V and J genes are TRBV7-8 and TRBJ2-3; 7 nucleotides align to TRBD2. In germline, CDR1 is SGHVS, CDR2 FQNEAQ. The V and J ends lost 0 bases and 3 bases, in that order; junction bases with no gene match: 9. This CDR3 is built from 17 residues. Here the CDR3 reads CASSLARAGAGTDTQYF. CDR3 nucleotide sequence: TGTGCCAGCAGCTTAGCGCGGGCGGGAGCAGGGACAGATACGCAGTATTTT.

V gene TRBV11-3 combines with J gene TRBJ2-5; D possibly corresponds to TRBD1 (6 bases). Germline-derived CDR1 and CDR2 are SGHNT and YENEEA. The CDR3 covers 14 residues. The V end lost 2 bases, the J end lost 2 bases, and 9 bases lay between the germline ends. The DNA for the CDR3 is TGTGCCAGCAGCTTAATACAGGGTCAAGAGACCCAGTACTTC. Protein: CASSLIQGQETQYF.

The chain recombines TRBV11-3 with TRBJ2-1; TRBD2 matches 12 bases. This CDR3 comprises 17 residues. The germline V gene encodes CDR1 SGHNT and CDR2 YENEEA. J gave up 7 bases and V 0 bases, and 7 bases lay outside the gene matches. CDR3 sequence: CASSLDPRLAGVNEQFF. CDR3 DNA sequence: TGTGCCAGCAGCTTAGATCCGCGACTAGCGGGAGTAAATGAGCAGTTCTTC.

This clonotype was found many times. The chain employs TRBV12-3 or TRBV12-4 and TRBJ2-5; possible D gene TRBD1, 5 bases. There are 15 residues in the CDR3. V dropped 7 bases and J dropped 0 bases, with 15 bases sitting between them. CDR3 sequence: CASTLPDSNQETQYF. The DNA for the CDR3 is TGTGCCAGCACTCTACCCGACAGCAACCAAGAGACCCAGTACTTC.

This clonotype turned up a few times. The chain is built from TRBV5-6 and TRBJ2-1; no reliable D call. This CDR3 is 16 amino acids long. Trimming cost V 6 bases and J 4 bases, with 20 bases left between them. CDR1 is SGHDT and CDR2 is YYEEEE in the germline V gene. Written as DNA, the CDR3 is TGTGCCAGCACCCCTGGATCGTTGCGAACATACAATGAGCAGTTCTTC. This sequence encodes CASTPGSLRTYNEQFF.